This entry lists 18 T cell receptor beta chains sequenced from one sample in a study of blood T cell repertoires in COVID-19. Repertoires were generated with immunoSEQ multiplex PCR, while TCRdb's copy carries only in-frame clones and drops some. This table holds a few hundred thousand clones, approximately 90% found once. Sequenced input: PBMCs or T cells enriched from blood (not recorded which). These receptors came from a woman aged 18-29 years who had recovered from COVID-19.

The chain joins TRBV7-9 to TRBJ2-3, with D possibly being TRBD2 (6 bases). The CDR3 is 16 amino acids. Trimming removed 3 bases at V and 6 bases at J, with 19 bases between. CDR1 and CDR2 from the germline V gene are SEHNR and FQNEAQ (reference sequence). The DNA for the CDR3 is TGTGCCAGCAGCTTGGGGAGGACGGCCGCCGGGGATACGCAGTATTTT. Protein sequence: CASSLGRTAAGDTQYF. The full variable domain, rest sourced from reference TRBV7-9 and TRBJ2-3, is DTGVSQNPRHKITKRGQNVTFRCDPISEHNRLYWYRQTLGQGPEFLTYFQNEAQLEKSRLLSDRFSAERPKGSFSTLEIQRTEQGDSAMYLCASSLGRTAAGDTQYFGPGTRLTVL.

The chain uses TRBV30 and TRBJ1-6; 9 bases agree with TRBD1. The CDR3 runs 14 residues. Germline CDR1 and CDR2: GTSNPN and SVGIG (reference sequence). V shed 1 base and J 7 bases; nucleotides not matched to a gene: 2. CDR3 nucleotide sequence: TGTGCCTGGAGTGGGGGACAGGGAAATTCACCCCTCCACTTT. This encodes CAWSGGQGNSPLHF.

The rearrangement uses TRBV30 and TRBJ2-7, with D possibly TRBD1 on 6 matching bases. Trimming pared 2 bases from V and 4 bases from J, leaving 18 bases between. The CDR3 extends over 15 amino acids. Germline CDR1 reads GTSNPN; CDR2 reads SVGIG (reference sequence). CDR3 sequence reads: CAWSLPNRALYEQYF. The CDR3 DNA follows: TGTGCCTGGAGTCTCCCGAACAGGGCCTTATACGAGCAGTACTTC.

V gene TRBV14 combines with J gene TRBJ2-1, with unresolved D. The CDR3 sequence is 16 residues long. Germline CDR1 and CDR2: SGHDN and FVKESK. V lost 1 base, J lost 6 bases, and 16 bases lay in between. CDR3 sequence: CASSQAGSPNINEQFF. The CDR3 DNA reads TGTGCCAGCAGCCAAGCAGGCAGCCCGAATATCAATGAGCAGTTCTTC.

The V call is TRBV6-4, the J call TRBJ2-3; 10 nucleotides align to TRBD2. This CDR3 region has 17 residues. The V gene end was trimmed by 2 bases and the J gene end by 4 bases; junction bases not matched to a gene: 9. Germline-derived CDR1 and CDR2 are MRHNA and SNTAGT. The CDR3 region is CASSDQASGSWADTQYF. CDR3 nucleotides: TGTGCCAGCAGTGACCAGGCTAGCGGGAGTTGGGCAGATACGCAGTATTTT.

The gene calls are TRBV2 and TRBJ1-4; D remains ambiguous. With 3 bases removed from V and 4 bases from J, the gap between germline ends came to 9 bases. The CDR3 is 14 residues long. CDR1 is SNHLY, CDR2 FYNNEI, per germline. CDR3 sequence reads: CASSDTVYNEKLFF. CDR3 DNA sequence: TGTGCCAGCAGTGACACAGTCTATAATGAAAAACTGTTTTTT.

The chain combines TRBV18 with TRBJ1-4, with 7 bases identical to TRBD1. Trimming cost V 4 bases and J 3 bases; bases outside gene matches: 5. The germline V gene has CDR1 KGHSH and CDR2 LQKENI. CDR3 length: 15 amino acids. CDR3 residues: CASSLDRVANEKLFF. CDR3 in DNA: TGTGCCAGCTCACTTGACAGGGTGGCTAATGAAAAACTGTTTTTT.

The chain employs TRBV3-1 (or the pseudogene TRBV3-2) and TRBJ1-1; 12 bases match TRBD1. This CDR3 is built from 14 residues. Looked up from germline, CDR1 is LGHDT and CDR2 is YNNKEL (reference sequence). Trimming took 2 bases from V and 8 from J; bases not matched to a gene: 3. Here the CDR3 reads CASSQRGQGAEAFF. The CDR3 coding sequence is TGTGCCAGCAGCCAAAGGGGACAGGGGGCAGAAGCTTTCTTT.

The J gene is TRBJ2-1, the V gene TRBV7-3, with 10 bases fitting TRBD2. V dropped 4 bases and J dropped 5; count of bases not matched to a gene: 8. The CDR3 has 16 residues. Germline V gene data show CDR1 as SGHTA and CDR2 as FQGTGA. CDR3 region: CASSSVGLAINNEQFF. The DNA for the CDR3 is TGTGCCAGCAGCTCGGTGGGACTAGCGATTAACAATGAGCAGTTCTTC. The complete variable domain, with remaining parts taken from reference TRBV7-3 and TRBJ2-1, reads GAGVSQTPSNKVTEKGKYVELRCDPISGHTALYWYRQSLGQGPEFLIYFQGTGAADDSGLPNDRFFAVRPEGSVSTLKIQRTERGDSAVYLCASSSVGLAINNEQFFGPGTRLTVL.

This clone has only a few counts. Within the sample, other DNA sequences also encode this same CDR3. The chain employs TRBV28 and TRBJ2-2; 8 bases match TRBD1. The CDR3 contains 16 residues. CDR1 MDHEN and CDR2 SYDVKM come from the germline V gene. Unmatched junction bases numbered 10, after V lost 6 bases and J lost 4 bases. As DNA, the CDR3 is TGTGCCAGCAGGCCGACCGGGACAGGCGTCACCGGGGAGCTGTTTTTT. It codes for CASRPTGTGVTGELFF.

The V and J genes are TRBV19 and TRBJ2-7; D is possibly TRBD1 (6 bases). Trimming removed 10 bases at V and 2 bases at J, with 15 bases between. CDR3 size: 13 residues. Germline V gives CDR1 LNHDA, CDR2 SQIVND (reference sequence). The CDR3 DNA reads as TGTGCCACCAAATCAGGGGATGCCTACGAGCAGTACTTC. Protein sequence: CATKSGDAYEQYF.

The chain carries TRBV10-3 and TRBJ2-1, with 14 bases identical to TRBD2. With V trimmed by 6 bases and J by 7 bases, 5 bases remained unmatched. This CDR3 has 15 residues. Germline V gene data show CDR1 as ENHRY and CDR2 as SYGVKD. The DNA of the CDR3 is TGTGCCATCAGCCCCGGGACTAGCGGGAGAAATGAGCAGTTCTTC. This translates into CAISPGTSGRNEQFF.

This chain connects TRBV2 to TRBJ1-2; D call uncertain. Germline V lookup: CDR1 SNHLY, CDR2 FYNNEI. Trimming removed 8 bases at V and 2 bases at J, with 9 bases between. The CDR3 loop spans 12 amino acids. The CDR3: CASPEGNYGYTF. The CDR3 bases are TGTGCCAGCCCGGAGGGAAACTATGGCTACACCTTC.

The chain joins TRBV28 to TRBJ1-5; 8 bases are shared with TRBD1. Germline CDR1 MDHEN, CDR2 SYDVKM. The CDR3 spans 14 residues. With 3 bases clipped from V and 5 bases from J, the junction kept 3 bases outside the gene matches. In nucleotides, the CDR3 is TGTGCCAGCAGTTTCCTACAGGGGGATCAGCCCCAGCATTTT. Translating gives CASSFLQGDQPQHF.

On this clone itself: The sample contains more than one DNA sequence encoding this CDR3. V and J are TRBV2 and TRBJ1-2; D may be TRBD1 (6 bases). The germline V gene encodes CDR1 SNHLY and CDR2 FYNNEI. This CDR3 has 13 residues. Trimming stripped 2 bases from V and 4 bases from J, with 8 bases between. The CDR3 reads CASSERGGYGYTF. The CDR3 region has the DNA TGTGCCAGCAGTGAACGAGGGGGCTATGGCTACACCTTC.

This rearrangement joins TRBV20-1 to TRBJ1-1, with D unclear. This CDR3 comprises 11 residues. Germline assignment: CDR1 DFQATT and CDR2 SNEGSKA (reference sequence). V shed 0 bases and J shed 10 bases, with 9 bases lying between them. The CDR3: CSARDTVRAFF. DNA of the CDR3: TGCAGTGCTAGAGACACGGTACGAGCTTTCTTT.

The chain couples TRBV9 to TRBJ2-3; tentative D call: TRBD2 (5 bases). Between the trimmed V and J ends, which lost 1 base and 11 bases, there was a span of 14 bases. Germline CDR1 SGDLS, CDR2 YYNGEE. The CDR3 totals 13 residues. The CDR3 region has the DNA TGTGCCAGCAGCGTATCTGATGAGGGCCGGCAGTATTTT. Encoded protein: CASSVSDEGRQYF.

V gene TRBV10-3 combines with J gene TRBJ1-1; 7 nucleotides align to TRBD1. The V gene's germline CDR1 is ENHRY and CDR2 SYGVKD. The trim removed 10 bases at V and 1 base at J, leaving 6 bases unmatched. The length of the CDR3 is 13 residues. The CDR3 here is CATRQGSNTEAFF. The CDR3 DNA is TGTGCCACCAGACAGGGTTCGAACACTGAAGCTTTCTTT.